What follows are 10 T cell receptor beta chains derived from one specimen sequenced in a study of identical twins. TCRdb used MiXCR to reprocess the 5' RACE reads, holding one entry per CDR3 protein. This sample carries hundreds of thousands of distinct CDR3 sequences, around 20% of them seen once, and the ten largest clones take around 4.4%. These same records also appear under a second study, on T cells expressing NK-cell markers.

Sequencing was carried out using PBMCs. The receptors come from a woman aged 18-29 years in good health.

DNA of the CDR3: TGTGCCAGCAGCTTACGCACGGGACTAGCAGGTTTGCCGGGGGAGCAGTTCTTC. This gives the protein CASSLRTGLAGLPGEQFF. The chain recombines TRBV7-2 with TRBJ2-1; 9 bases agree with TRBD2. The CDR3 runs to 18 residues. Germline lookup yields CDR1 SGHTA and CDR2 FQGNSA. V lost 2 bases to trimming and J lost 10 bases; unmatched junction nucleotides: 18. The full variable domain, completed using reference TRBV7-2 and TRBJ2-1, is GAGVSQSPSNKVTEKGKDVELRCDPISGHTALYWYRQSLGQGLEFLIYFQGNSAPDKSGLPSDRFSAERTGGSVSTLTIQRTQQEDSAVYLCASSLRTGLAGLPGEQFFGPGTRLTVL.

The CDR3 DNA reads as TGTGCCAGCAGTCTGACAGGGGGGGGTAACAATGAGCAGTTCTTC. Translation: CASSLTGGGNNEQFF. This chain uses TRBV12-3 or TRBV12-4 with TRBJ2-1; TRBD1 matches at 9 bases. This CDR3 is built from 15 residues. J gave up 5 bases and V 5 bases, and 7 bases lay outside the gene matches.

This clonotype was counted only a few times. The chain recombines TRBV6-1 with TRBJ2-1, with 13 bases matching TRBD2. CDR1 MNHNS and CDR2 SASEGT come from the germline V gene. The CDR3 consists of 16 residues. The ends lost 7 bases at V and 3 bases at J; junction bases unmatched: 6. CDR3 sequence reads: CASTETSGGYYNEQFF. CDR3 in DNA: TGTGCCAGCACCGAGACTAGCGGGGGGTACTACAATGAGCAGTTCTTC.

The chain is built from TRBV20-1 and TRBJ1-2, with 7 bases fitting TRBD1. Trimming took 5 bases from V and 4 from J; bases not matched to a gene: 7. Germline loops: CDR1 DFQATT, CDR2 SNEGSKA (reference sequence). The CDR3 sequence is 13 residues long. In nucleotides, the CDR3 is TGCAGTGCTGATGACAGGGTTGGCTATGGCTACACCTTC. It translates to CSADDRVGYGYTF.

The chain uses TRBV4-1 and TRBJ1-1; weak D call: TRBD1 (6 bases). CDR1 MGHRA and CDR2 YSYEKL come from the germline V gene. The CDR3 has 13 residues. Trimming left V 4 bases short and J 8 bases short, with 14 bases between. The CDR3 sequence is CASSRLQGGEAFF. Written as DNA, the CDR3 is TGCGCCAGCAGCCGGCTACAGGGCGGGGAAGCTTTCTTT.

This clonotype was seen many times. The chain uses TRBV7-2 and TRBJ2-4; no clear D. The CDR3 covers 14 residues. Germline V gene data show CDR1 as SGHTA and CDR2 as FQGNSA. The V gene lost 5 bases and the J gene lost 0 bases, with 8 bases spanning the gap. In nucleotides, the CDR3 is TGTGCCAGCAGCCTTACTCTAGCCAAAAACATTCAGTACTTC. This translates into CASSLTLAKNIQYF.

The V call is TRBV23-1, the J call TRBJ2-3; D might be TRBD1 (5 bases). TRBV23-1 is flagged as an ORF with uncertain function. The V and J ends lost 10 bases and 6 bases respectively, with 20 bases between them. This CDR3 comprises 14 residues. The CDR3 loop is CAKLRAGFDDTQYF. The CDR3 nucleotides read TGCGCCAAGCTCCGGGCAGGGTTTGATGATACGCAGTATTTT.

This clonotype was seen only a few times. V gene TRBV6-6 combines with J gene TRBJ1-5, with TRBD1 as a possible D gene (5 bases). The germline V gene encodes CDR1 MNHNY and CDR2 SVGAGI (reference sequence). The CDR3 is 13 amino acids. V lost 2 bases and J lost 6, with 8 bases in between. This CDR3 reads CASSYGGVQPQHF. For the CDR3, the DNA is TGTGCCAGCAGTTACGGGGGAGTTCAGCCCCAGCATTTT.

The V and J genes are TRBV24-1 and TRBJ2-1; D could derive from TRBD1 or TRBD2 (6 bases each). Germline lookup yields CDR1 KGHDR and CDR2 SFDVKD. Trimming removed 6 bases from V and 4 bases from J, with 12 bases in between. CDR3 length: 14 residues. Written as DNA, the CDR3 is TGTGCCACCAGTCAAGGGGGACTTTACAATGAGCAGTTCTTC. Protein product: CATSQGGLYNEQFF.

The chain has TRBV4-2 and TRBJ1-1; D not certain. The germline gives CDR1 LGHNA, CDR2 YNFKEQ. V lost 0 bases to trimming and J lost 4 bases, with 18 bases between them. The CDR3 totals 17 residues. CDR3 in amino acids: CASSQEGIGTPVTEAFF. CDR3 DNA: TGTGCCAGCAGCCAAGAGGGGATCGGAACCCCGGTCACTGAAGCTTTCTTT.